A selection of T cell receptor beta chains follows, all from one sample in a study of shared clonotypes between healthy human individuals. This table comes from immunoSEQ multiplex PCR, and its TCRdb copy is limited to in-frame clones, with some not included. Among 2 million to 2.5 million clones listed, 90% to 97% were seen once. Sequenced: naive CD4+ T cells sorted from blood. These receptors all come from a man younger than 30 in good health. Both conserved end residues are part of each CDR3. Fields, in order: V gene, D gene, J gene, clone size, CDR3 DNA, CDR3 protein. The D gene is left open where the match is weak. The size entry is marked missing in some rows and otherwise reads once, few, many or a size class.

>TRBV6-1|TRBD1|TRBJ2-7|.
TGTGCCAGCAGCCGGACAGGGACCAACTACGAGCAGTACTTC
CASSRTGTNYEQYF
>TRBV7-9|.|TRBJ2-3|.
TGTGCCAGCAGCTCCGGTGGTAGGATAGATACGCAGTATTTT
CASSSGGRIDTQYF
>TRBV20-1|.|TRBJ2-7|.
TGCAGTGCCCGATTATCCCTCGAGCAGTACTTC
CSARLSLEQYF
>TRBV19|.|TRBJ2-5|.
TGTGCCAGTAGTAGTCTGAGGGAGACCCAGTACTTC
CASSSLRETQYF
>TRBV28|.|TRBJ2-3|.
TGTGCCAGCAGTTTAAGGGTGGATACGCAGTATTTT
CASSLRVDTQYF
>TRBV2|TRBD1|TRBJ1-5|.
TGTGCCAGCGGACTCGGGACAGGGGGCGTGGGCAATCAGCCCCAGCATTTT
CASGLGTGGVGNQPQHF
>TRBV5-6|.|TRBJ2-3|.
TGTGCCAGCAGCTTGGTGGCGGGGACTAGCACAGATACGCAGTATTTT
CASSLVAGTSTDTQYF
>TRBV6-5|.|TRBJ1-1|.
TGTGCCAGCAGTCCAGGGGCAGCCACTGAAGCTTTCTTT
CASSPGAATEAFF
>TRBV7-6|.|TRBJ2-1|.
TGTGCCAGCAGCTTAGCTCAGGGAAGCTCCTACAATGAGCAGTTCTTC
CASSLAQGSSYNEQFF
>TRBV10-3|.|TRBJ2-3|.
TGTGCCATCAAGGGGGGCACAGATACGCAGTATTTT
CAIKGGTDTQYF
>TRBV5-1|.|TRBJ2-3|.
TGCGCCAGCAGCTTGGAATCGGGGTCGGCAGATACGCAGTATTTT
CASSLESGSADTQYF
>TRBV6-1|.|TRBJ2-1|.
TGTGCCAGCAGCGCCCTTTACAATGAGCAGTTCTTC
CASSALYNEQFF
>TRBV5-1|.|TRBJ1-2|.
TGCGCCAGCAGCTTGGAAGGAGGGGTGGGCTACACCTTC
CASSLEGGVGYTF
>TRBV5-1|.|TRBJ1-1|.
TGCGCCAGCAGCTTGGGCGGGAACACTGAAGCTTTCTTT
CASSLGGNTEAFF
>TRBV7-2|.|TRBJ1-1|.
TGTGCCAGCAGCTTAGACAGGGCCACTGAAGCTTTCTTT
CASSLDRATEAFF
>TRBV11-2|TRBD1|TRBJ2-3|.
TGTGCCAGCAGCAGGGGAGGGACAGGGGTAGAAGATACGCAGTATTTT
CASSRGGTGVEDTQYF
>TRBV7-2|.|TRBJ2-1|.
TGTGCCAGCAGCCCAGAAGCTAGCCGGACCCACAATGAGCAGTTCTTC
CASSPEASRTHNEQFF
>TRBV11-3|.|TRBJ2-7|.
TGTGCCAGCAGCTTAGGTAGCAGCTACGAGCAGTACTTC
CASSLGSSYEQYF
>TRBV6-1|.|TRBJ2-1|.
TGTGCCACCAGCCGTCAGGGTCTCATGTATGAGCAGTTCTTC
CATSRQGLMYEQFF
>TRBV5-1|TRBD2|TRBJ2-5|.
TGCGCCAGCAGTAGGACTAGCGGGAGGGTGGAGACCCAGTACTTC
CASSRTSGRVETQYF
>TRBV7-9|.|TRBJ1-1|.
TGTGCCAGCAGCGGAACGGTAAATATGAATGAAGCTTTCTTT
CASSGTVNMNEAFF
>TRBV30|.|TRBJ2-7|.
TGTGCCTGGAGTAACACCTTATACGAGCAGTACTTC
CAWSNTLYEQYF
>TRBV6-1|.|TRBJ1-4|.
TGTGCCAGCACCTCCAGGGACTTACCAAATGAAAAACTGTTTTTT
CASTSRDLPNEKLFF
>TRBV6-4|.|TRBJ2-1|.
TGTGCCAGTTCGACAGGCCCCATCTACAATGAGCAGTTCTTC
CASSTGPIYNEQFF
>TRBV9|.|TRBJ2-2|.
TGTGCCAGCAGCGTAGTGGGGCAGAACACCGGGGAGCTGTTTTTT
CASSVVGQNTGELFF
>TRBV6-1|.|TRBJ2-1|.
TGTGCCAGCAGTGCGGGACTCCCCAATGTAAACAATGAGCAGTTCTTC
CASSAGLPNVNNEQFF
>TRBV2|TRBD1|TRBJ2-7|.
TGTGCCAGCGGCCGGGACAGGTTCTCCTACGAGCAGTACTTC
CASGRDRFSYEQYF
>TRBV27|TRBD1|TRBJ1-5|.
TGTGCCAGCAGTGTACCGGGACAGGGTGAAAATAGCAATCAGCCCCAGCATTTT
CASSVPGQGENSNQPQHF
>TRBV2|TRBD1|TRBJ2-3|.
TGTGCCAGCACTGGACAGGGTTGGGATACGCAGTATTTT
CASTGQGWDTQYF
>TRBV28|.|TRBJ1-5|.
TGTGCCAGCACCCTCTCGGCCTATCAGCCCCAGCATTTT
CASTLSAYQPQHF
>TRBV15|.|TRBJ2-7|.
TGTGCCACCAACGAACAGGGACTCTCCTACGAGCAGTACTTC
CATNEQGLSYEQYF
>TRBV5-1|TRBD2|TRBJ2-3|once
TGCGCCAGCAGGGTAGCGGGAGTCGAGGGAGATACGCAGTATTTT
CASRVAGVEGDTQYF
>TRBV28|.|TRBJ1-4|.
TGTGCCAGCAGTTCTGAGCGGAAAGGGGAAAAACTGTTTTTT
CASSSERKGEKLFF
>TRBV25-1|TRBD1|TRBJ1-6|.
TGTGCCAGCAGCACCAACAGGGGACCCAATGGAAACGGGCCCCTCCACTTT
CASSTNRGPNGNGPLHF
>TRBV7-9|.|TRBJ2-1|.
TGTGCCAGCAGCTTAGATGGCGGGGGACAAGGTCGGGAGCAGTTCTTC
CASSLDGGGQGREQFF
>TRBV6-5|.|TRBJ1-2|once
TGTGCCAGCAGTTACTCACAGGGAACCCCTTATGGCTACACCTTC
CASSYSQGTPYGYTF
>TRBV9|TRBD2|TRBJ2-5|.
TGTGCCAGCAGCGTAGCGGGGGGGCCGAGGGAGACCCAGTACTTC
CASSVAGGPRETQYF
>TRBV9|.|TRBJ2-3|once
TGTGCCAGCAGCGTAGGCGGAGGGGGCCACGCAGATACGCAGTATTTT
CASSVGGGGHADTQYF
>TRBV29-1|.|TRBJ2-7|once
TGCAGCGTTGAAGATCTTAATACCTACGAGCAGTACTTC
CSVEDLNTYEQYF
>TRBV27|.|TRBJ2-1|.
TGTGCCAGCAGCCGGGACTTTCGGTACAATGAGCAGTTCTTC
CASSRDFRYNEQFF
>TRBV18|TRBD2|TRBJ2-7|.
TGTGCCAGCTCACCCCTGGCTAGCGGGGCATACGAGCAGTACTTC
CASSPLASGAYEQYF
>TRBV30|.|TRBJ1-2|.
TGTGCCTGGAGTGTTGGTGTAGGGGGCTATGGCTACACCTTC
CAWSVGVGGYGYTF
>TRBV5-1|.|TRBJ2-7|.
TGCGCCAGCAGCTTGGGTCCCGCTAGCGAGCAGTACTTC
CASSLGPASEQYF
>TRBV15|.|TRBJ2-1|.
TGTGCCACCAGCAGAGATTATCCAGGGCCTAATGAGAATGAGCAGTTCTTC
CATSRDYPGPNENEQFF
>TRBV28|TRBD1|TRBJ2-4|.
TGTGCCAGCAGTACCGACAGGGGTCTTAATAACATTCAGTACTTC
CASSTDRGLNNIQYF
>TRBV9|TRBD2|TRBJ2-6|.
TGTGCCAGCAGCCCTGCCGGGACTAGCGTTCCTGGGGCCAACGTCCTGACTTTC
CASSPAGTSVPGANVLTF
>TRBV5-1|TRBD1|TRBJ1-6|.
TGCGCCAGCAGCTTATCCGGGACAGGGGGCGGTGGTTCACCCCTCCACTTT
CASSLSGTGGGGSPLHF
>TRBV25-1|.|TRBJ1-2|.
TGTGCCAGCAGTTTGGGGGTAACTAACTATGGCTACACCTTC
CASSLGVTNYGYTF
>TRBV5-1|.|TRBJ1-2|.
TGCGCCAGCAGCTTGAACGGGATCTATGGCTACACCTTC
CASSLNGIYGYTF
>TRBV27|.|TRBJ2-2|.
TGTGCCAGCAGACGGAACACCGGGGAGCTGTTTTTT
CASRRNTGELFF
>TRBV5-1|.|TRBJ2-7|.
TGCGCCAGCAGCTTGGGGCAGGGAATAGGCGAGCAGTACTTC
CASSLGQGIGEQYF
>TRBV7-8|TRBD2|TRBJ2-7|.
TGTGCCAGCAGCCACGGACTAGCGGGAGGGAGCGACGAGCAGTACTTC
CASSHGLAGGSDEQYF
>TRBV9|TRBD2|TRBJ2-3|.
TGTGCCAGCAGCGTGGGGACTAGCGGGAGAGATACGCAGTATTTT
CASSVGTSGRDTQYF
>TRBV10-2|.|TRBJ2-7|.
TGCGCCAGCAGAGAAAGCGCAGGCACCTACGAGCAGTACTTC
CASRESAGTYEQYF
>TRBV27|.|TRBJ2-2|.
TGTGCCAGCAGTTTCAGGTTAGCCGGGGAGCTGTTTTTT
CASSFRLAGELFF
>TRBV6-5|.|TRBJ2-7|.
TGTGCCAGCAGTCGGACACTCGACGAGCAGTACTTC
CASSRTLDEQYF
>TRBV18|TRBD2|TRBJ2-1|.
TGTGCCAGCTCACCTGCTCCTAGCGGGAGTACCCATGAGCAGTTCTTC
CASSPAPSGSTHEQFF
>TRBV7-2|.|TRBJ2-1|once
TGTGCCAGCAGCTTACCAGCCCAGTTAGGGTCCAATGAGCAGTTCTTC
CASSLPAQLGSNEQFF
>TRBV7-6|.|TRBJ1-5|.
TGTGCCAGCAGCCCCGGGACAAGTCTCAGTCAGCCCCAGCATTTT
CASSPGTSLSQPQHF
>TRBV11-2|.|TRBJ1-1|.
TGTGCCAGCGCCCAAAGTGGGAACACTGAAGCTTTCTTT
CASAQSGNTEAFF